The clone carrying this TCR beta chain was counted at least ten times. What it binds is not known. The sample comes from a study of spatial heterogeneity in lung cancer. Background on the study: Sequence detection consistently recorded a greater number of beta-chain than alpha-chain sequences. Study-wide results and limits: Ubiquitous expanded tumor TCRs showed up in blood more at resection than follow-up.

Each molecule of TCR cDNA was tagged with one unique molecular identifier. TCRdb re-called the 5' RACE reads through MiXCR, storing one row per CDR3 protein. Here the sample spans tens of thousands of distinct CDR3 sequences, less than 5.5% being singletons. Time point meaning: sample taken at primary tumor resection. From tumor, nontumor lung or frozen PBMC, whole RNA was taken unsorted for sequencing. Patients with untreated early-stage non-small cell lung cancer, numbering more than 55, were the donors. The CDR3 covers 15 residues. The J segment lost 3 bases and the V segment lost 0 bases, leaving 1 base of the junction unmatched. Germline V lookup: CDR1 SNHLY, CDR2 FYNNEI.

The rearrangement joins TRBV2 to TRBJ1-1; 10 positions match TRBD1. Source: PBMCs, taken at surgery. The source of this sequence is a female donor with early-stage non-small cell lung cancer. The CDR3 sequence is CASSEAGQGYTEAFF. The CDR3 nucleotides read TGTGCCAGCAGTGAAGCGGGACAGGGGTACACTGAAGCTTTCTTT.